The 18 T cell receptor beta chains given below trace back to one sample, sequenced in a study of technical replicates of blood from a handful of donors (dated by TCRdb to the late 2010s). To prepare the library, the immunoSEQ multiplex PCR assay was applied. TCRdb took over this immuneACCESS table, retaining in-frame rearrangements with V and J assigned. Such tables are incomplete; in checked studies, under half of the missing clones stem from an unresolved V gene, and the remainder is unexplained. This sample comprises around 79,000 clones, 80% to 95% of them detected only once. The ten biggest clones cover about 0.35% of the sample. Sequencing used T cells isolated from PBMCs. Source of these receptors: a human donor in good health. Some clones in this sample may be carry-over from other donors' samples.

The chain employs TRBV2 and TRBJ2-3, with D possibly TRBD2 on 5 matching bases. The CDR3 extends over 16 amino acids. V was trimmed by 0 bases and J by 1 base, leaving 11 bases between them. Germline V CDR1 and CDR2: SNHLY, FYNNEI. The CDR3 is CASSEAEGWGTDTQYF. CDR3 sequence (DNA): TGTGCCAGCAGTGAAGCTGAGGGCTGGGGCACAGATACGCAGTATTTT.

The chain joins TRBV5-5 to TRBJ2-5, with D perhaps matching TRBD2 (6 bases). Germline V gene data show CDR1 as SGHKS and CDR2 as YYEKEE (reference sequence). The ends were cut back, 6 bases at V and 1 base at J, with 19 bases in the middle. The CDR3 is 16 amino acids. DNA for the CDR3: TGTGCCAGCACCTTAGAGTTGGGGGGTGGCCAAGAGACCCAGTACTTC. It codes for CASTLELGGGQETQYF. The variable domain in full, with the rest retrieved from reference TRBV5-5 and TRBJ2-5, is DAGVTQSPTHLIKTRGQQVTLRCSPISGHKSVSWYQQVLGQGPQFIFQYYEKEERGRGNFPDRFSARQFPNYSSELNVNALLLGDSALYLCASTLELGGGQETQYFGPGTRLLVL.

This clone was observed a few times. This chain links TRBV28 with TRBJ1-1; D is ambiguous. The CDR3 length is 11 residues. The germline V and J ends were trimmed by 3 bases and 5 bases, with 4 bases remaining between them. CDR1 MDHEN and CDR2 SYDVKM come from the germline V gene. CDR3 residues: CASSFVTEAFF. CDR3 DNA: TGTGCCAGCAGTTTCGTGACTGAAGCTTTCTTT.

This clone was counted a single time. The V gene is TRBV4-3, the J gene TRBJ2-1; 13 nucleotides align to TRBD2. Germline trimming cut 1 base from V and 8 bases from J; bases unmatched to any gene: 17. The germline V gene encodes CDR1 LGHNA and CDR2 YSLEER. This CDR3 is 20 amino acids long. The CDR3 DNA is TGCGCCAGCAGCCAAGGCCTCCGCAGAGGACTAGCGGGAGATATGTATGAGCAGTTCTTC. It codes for CASSQGLRRGLAGDMYEQFF.

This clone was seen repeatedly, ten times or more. The DNA of the CDR3 is TGCGCCAGCAGCCCTAGGACAGGGAACACTGAAGCTTTCTTT. Its protein product is CASSPRTGNTEAFF. This chain joins TRBV5-1 and TRBJ1-1, with TRBD1 matching 7 bases. This CDR3 is 14 amino acids long. The V and J ends lost 4 bases and 1 base, in that order; junction bases with no gene match: 4. Germline CDR1 is SGHRS and CDR2 is YFSETQ.

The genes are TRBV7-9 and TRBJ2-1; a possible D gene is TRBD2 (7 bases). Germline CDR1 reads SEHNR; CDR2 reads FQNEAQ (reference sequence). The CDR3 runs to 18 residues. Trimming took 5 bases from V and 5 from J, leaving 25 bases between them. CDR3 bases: TGTGCCAGCAGCGCCTACTCTTGGGGGCTAGCGGAGAACAATGAGCAGTTCTTC. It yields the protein CASSAYSWGLAENNEQFF.

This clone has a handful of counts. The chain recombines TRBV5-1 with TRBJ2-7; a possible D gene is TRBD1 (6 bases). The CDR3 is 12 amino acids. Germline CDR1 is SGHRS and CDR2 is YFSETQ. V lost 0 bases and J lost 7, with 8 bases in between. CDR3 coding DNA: TGCGCCAGCAGCTTGGCCCAGGGGGAGCAGTACTTC. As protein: CASSLAQGEQYF.

The CDR3 is CASSLTGTGKETQYF. DNA of the CDR3: TGTGCCAGTAGCCTTACCGGGACAGGTAAAGAGACCCAGTACTTC. The V call is TRBV19, the J call TRBJ2-5; 8 bases agree with TRBD1. Germline V lookup: CDR1 LNHDA, CDR2 SQIVND (reference sequence). The CDR3 has 15 residues. The J segment lost 3 bases and the V segment lost 6 bases, leaving 9 bases of the junction unmatched. Complete variable domain (other parts from reference TRBV19 and TRBJ2-5): DGGITQSPKYLFRKEGQNVTLSCEQNLNHDAMYWYRQDPGQGLRLIYYSQIVNDFQKGDIAEGYSVSREKKESFPLTVTSAQKNPTAFYLCASSLTGTGKETQYFGPGTRLLVL.

The CDR3 coding sequence is TGTGCCAGCAGCTTAGAGGGAGTCTCAGATACGCAGTATTTT. It codes for CASSLEGVSDTQYF. The chain recombines TRBV11-3 with TRBJ2-3; D possibly corresponds to TRBD2 (5 bases). This CDR3 comprises 14 residues. V lost 0 bases to trimming and J lost 4 bases, with 8 bases between them. Looked up from germline, CDR1 is SGHNT and CDR2 is YENEEA.

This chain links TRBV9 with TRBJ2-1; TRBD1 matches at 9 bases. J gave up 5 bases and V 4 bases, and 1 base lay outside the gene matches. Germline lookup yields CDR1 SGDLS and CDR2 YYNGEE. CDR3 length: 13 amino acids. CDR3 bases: TGTGCCAGCAGCTGGGACAGGGACAATGAGCAGTTCTTC. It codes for CASSWDRDNEQFF.

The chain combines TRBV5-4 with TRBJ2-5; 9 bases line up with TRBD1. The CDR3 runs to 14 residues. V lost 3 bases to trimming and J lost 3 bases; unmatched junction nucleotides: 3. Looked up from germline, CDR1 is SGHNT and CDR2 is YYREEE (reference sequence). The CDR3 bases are TGTGCCAGCAGCTGGGGACAGGGAAAAGAGACCCAGTACTTC. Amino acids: CASSWGQGKETQYF.

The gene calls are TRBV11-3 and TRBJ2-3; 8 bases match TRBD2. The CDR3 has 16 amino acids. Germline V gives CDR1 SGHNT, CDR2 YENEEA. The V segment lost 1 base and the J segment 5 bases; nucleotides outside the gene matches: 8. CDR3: CASSLGVLAGGDTQYF. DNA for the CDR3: TGTGCCAGCAGCTTAGGGGTCTTGGCGGGAGGAGATACGCAGTATTTT.

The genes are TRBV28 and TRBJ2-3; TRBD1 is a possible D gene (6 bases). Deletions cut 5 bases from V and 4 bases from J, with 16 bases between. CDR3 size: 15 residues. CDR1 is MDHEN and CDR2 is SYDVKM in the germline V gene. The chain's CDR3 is CASSHPGAGPDTQYF. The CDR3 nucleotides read TGTGCCAGCAGTCACCCAGGGGCGGGCCCAGATACGCAGTATTTT.

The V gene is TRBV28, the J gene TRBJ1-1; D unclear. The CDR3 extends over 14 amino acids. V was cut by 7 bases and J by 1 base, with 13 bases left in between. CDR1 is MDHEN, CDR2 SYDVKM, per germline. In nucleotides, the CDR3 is TGTGCCAGCATCCGAAGTCTGAGGAACACTGAAGCTTTCTTT. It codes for CASIRSLRNTEAFF.

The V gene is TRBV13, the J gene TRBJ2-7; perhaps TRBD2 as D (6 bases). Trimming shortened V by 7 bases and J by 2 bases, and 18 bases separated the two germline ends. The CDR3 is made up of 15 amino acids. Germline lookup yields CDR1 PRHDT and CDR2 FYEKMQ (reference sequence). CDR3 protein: CASNSREAFTYEQYF. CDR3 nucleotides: TGTGCCAGCAACTCCAGGGAGGCTTTTACCTACGAGCAGTACTTC.

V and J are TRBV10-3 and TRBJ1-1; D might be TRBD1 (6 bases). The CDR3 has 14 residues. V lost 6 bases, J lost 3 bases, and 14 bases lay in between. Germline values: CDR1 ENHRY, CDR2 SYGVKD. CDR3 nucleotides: TGTGCCATCAGGATTCAGGGGTACGACACTGAAGCTTTCTTT. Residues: CAIRIQGYDTEAFF.

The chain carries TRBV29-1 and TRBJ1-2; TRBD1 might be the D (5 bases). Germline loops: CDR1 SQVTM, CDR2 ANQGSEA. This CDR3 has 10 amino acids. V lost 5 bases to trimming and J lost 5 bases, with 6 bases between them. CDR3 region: CSVPGYGYTF. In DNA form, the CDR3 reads TGCAGCGTTCCAGGGTATGGCTACACCTTC.

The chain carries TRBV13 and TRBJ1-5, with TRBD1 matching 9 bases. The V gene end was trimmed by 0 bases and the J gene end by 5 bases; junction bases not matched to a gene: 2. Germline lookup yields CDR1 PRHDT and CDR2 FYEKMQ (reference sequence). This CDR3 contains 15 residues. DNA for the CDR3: TGTGCCAGCAGCTTAGGCCGGGACAGGGATCAGCCCCAGCATTTT. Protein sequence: CASSLGRDRDQPQHF.